The 23 T cell receptor beta chains below come from one sample, sequenced in a study of blood T cell repertoires in COVID-19. TCRdb's table, derived via immunoSEQ multiplex PCR, lists solely in-frame clones and lacks some. The sample contains about 130,000 clones, about 84% of which appear only once. Sequenced: peripheral blood. Receptors were obtained from an older woman with acute or convalescent COVID-19.

The chain couples TRBV4-2 to TRBJ2-1; D possibly corresponds to TRBD2 (6 bases). The CDR3 runs 14 residues. V shed 3 bases and J shed 9 bases, with 15 bases lying between them. Germline CDR1 reads LGHNA; CDR2 reads YNFKEQ. CDR3 DNA sequence: TGTGCCAGCAGCCAGGGGACTGTCCGCGGTGAGCAGTTCTTC. As protein: CASSQGTVRGEQFF.

The chain recombines TRBV21-1 with TRBJ1-3. TRBV21-1 is annotated as a pseudogene. The CDR3 is 18 residues long. Written as DNA, the CDR3 is TGTGCCAGCAGCAATCTTGTTGCTCGACTCTGTTCTGGAAACACCATATATTTT. Its protein is CASSNLVARLCSGNTIYF.

The chain is built from TRBV19 and TRBJ1-6; TRBD1 might be the D (5 bases). The CDR3 runs to 14 residues. V lost 2 bases and J 9 bases, leaving 11 bases between the germline ends. Germline CDR1 LNHDA, CDR2 SQIVND (reference sequence). CDR3 sequence: CASSIYDRSSPLHF. The CDR3 DNA reads as TGTGCCAGTAGTATATATGACAGATCTTCACCCCTCCACTTT.

The chain recombines TRBV11-3 with TRBJ1-1; the D is unclear. The V end lost 3 bases, the J end lost 3 bases, and 5 bases lay between the germline ends. This CDR3 has 12 amino acids. The germline gives CDR1 SGHNT, CDR2 YENEEA. CDR3 sequence (DNA): TGTGCCAGCAGCTTGAGTGACACTGAAGCTTTCTTT. This gives the protein CASSLSDTEAFF.

V usage is TRBV28 and J usage is TRBJ2-1; D unclear. Germline V gene sequence: CDR1 MDHEN, CDR2 SYDVKM. With 5 bases removed from V and 10 bases from J, the gap between germline ends came to 15 bases. The CDR3 loop spans 13 amino acids. CDR3 nucleotides: TGTGCCAGCAGTCCCAACCCCAGATCAGAGCAGTTCTTC. It codes for CASSPNPRSEQFF.

This chain links TRBV10-2 with TRBJ1-2, with D perhaps matching TRBD1 (5 bases). Deletions cut 4 bases from V and 8 bases from J, with 17 bases between. CDR1 is WSHSY and CDR2 is SAAADI in the germline V gene. The CDR3 is made up of 14 amino acids. CDR3 nucleotide sequence: TGCGCCAGCAGTGCGACCCGGGACTCCTCAGGCTACACCTTC. Protein: CASSATRDSSGYTF.

The rearrangement uses TRBV6-5 and TRBJ2-2; tentative D call: TRBD1 (5 bases). The ends were cut back, 7 bases at V and 1 base at J, with 7 bases in the middle. Germline V lookup: CDR1 MNHEY, CDR2 SVGAGI. This CDR3 region has 13 residues. The CDR3 here is CASTDRNTGELFF. The CDR3, as DNA: TGTGCCAGCACCGACAGGAACACCGGGGAGCTGTTTTTT.

This chain links TRBV11-2 with TRBJ2-7, with 8 bases that match TRBD1. Trimming at V came to 4 bases and at J to 5 bases, leaving 4 bases not matched to a gene. CDR3 length equals 13 residues. Germline loops: CDR1 SGHAT, CDR2 FQNNGV. The CDR3 bases are TGTGCCAGCAGCTCCGACAGGGGCCACGAGCAGTACGTC. Protein product: CASSSDRGHEQYV.

CDR3 loop: CASSSTGGSYEQYF. CDR3 coding DNA: TGTGCCAGCAGTTCGACAGGGGGCTCCTACGAGCAGTACTTC. The J gene is TRBJ2-7, the V gene TRBV27; 9 positions match TRBD1. From germline, CDR1 is MNHEY and CDR2 SMNVEV (reference sequence). This CDR3 region has 14 residues. V dropped 4 bases and J dropped 0; count of bases not matched to a gene: 1.

The chain recombines TRBV5-1 with TRBJ1-1; D is ambiguous. Germline values: CDR1 SGHRS, CDR2 YFSETQ. Deletions cut 0 bases from V and 1 base from J, with 10 bases between. The CDR3 has 15 residues. CDR3: CASSLGPARNTEAFF. The CDR3 DNA reads as TGCGCCAGCAGCTTGGGGCCTGCTCGGAACACTGAAGCTTTCTTT. Combining the CDR3 with reference TRBV5-1 and TRBJ1-1 gives the whole variable domain KAGVTQTPRYLIKTRGQQVTLSCSPISGHRSVSWYQQTPGQGLQFLFEYFSETQRNKGNFPGRFSGRQFSNSRSEMNVSTLELGDSALYLCASSLGPARNTEAFFGQGTRLTVV.

The V and J genes are TRBV30 and TRBJ1-4, with D uncertain. Germline V lookup: CDR1 GTSNPN, CDR2 SVGIG (reference sequence). V was pared by 5 bases and J by 8 bases, with 18 bases between. The CDR3 is 14 residues long. The CDR3: CAWSDSGRGEKLFF. Written as DNA, the CDR3 is TGTGCCTGGTCCGATTCCGGTAGAGGCGAAAAACTGTTTTTT.

The chain links TRBV5-6 to TRBJ1-1; 9 nucleotides align to TRBD1. Unmatched junction bases numbered 8, after V lost 4 bases and J lost 4 bases. CDR3 length equals 15 residues. The germline V gene encodes CDR1 SGHDT and CDR2 YYEEEE. The CDR3 DNA reads as TGTGCCAGCAGCCTACAGGGGGCATGGAGCACTGAAGCTTTCTTT. This codes for CASSLQGAWSTEAFF. Using reference TRBV5-6 and TRBJ1-1 for the parts outside the CDR3, the full variable domain is DAGVTQSPTHLIKTRGQQVTLRCSPKSGHDTVSWYQQALGQGPQFIFQYYEEEERQRGNFPDRFSGHQFPNYSSELNVNALLLGDSALYLCASSLQGAWSTEAFFGQGTRLTVV.

This clone has a handful of counts. J is TRBJ2-2 and V is TRBV27, with D possibly being TRBD1 (5 bases). This CDR3 spans 16 amino acids. The germline CDR1 and CDR2 sequences are MNHEY and SMNVEV (reference sequence). Between the trimmed V and J ends, which lost 10 bases and 4 bases, there was a span of 22 bases. CDR3 sequence (DNA): TGTGCCACCCACAGCCAAGGGGCCGGTAGCACCGGGGAGCTGTTTTTT. As protein: CATHSQGAGSTGELFF.

This chain connects TRBV19 to TRBJ2-7, with 8 bases lining up with TRBD1. CDR3 length equals 15 residues. In germline, CDR1 is LNHDA, CDR2 SQIVND (reference sequence). V shed 6 bases, J shed 5 bases, and the junction held 12 bases outside the gene matches. The CDR3 spells CASRGGQGARNEQYF. DNA for the CDR3: TGTGCCAGTAGGGGTGGCCAGGGGGCACGAAACGAGCAGTACTTC.

The rearrangement links TRBV5-1 to TRBJ1-2, with D uncertain. Looked up from germline, CDR1 is SGHRS and CDR2 is YFSETQ. The length of the CDR3 is 15 residues. V was cut by 4 bases and J by 5 bases, with 18 bases left in between. CDR3: CASSQSGWRGYGYTF. DNA for the CDR3: TGCGCCAGCAGCCAGAGTGGGTGGAGAGGGTATGGCTACACCTTC.

A single count supports this clone. The chain uses TRBV30 and TRBJ1-2; 9 nucleotides align to TRBD1. There are 13 residues in the CDR3. The V and J ends lost 5 bases and 6 bases, in that order; junction bases with no gene match: 7. CDR1 GTSNPN and CDR2 SVGIG come from the germline V gene (reference sequence). The CDR3 nucleotides read TGTGCCTGGCGGGGACAGGGAAATAATGGCTACACCTTC. Translated: CAWRGQGNNGYTF.

The rearrangement uses TRBV10-3 and TRBJ1-2, with a weak D call TRBD1 (6 bases). There are 16 residues in the CDR3. CDR1 ENHRY and CDR2 SYGVKD come from the germline V gene. Between the trimmed V and J ends, which lost 0 bases and 6 bases, there was a span of 17 bases. DNA for the CDR3: TGTGCCATCAGTGAGTCGACAGGCCCCGTGGGGCATGGCTACACCTTC. It specifies CAISESTGPVGHGYTF.

V usage is TRBV3-1 (or the pseudogene TRBV3-2) and J usage is TRBJ1-1, with D possibly matching TRBD1 (6 bases). Looked up from germline, CDR1 is LGHDT and CDR2 is YNNKEL (reference sequence). V was trimmed by 6 bases and J by 6 bases, leaving 17 bases between them. The CDR3 is 14 amino acids. CDR3 residues: CASSQNSRGPEAFF. The CDR3 nucleotides are TGTGCCAGCAGTCAAAATTCCAGGGGCCCTGAAGCTTTCTTT.

This clone has a single count. The V and J genes are TRBV28 and TRBJ1-2; D possibly corresponds to TRBD1 (5 bases). The CDR3 covers 15 residues. Trimming pared 5 bases from V and 4 bases from J, leaving 17 bases between. Germline V CDR1 and CDR2: MDHEN, SYDVKM. CDR3 sequence (DNA): TGTGCCAGCAGTCCCTTAGGGGCGGCCCCCTATGGCTACACCTTC. Encoded protein: CASSPLGAAPYGYTF.

This clone was observed once. The chain recombines TRBV28 with TRBJ1-1; D gene unclear. Germline values: CDR1 MDHEN, CDR2 SYDVKM. The CDR3 loop spans 10 amino acids. DNA of the CDR3: TGTGTTGTCCGGGACACTGAAGCTTTCTTT. As protein: CVVRDTEAFF.

The chain links TRBV6-5 to TRBJ1-2; D gene unclear. The V gene's germline CDR1 is MNHEY and CDR2 SVGAGI. The CDR3 totals 13 residues. Trimming took off 8 bases at V and 2 bases at J, with 12 bases between the two ends. The CDR3 bases are TGTGCCAGCCAGGAGGTCGTAAACTATGGCTACACCTTC. The encoded protein is CASQEVVNYGYTF.

The genes are TRBV3-1 (or the pseudogene TRBV3-2) and TRBJ2-5, with no clear D. The CDR3 contains 11 residues. V was trimmed by 10 bases and J by 0 bases, leaving 6 bases between them. Germline V gene data show CDR1 as LGHDT and CDR2 as YNNKEL (reference sequence). In nucleotides, the CDR3 is TGTGCCATCGCGAACCAAGAGACCCAGTACTTC. Encoded protein: CAIANQETQYF.

This clone was counted only a few times. The CDR3 spells CASSREAGAGVTQYF. In nucleotides, the CDR3 is TGTGCCAGCAGCAGAGAAGCGGGGGCAGGGGTGACCCAGTACTTC. The chain has TRBV5-4 and TRBJ2-5; TRBD2 aligns across 8 bases. CDR1 SGHNT and CDR2 YYREEE come from the germline V gene (reference sequence). The CDR3 loop spans 15 amino acids. V lost 4 bases, J lost 7 bases, and 12 bases stayed unmatched.